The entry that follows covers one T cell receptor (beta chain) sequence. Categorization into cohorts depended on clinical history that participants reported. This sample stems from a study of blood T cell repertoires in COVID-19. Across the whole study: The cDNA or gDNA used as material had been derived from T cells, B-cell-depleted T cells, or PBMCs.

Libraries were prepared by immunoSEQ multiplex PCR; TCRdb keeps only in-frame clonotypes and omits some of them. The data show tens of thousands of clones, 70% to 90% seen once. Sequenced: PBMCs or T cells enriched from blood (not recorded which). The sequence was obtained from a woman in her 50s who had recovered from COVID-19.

This chain's CDR3 is CASSLDMGGQSGEAFF. The CDR3 DNA reads as TGTGCCAGCAGCTTAGATATGGGGGGACAGTCCGGTGAAGCTTTCTTT. This chain joins TRBV11-2 and TRBJ1-1; 7 bases map to TRBD1. Germline V gene sequence: CDR1 SGHAT, CDR2 FQNNGV. The CDR3 sequence is 16 residues long. With 0 bases clipped from V and 7 bases from J, the junction kept 11 bases outside the gene matches.